A selection of T cell receptor beta chains follows, all from one sample in a study of human T cells and chemical hapten exposure. Each CDR3 protein gets one entry after TCRdb re-called the RACE reads with MiXCR. Among tens of thousands of distinct CDR3 sequences listed, 9% to 9.5% were seen once. The material was whole blood, obtained in connection with sensitization to the hapten diphenylcyclopropenone (DPC). These receptors all stem from a woman between 40 and 50 years old with alopecia areata. Some clones in this sample may be carry-over from other donors' samples. Both conserved end residues are part of each CDR3. D genes are given only for firm matches. Size is omitted from some rows. Given values are once, few, many or a class for expanded clones.

many	TRBV6-1	TRBD2	TRBJ2-7	TGTGCCAGCAGTGAGCTAGTAGCGGGGGTCTCCTACGAGCAGTACTTC	CASSELVAGVSYEQYF
NA	TRBV12-3/TRBV12-4	NA	TRBJ1-2	TGTGCCAGCAGTTCGAATCCGTCGAGTGGCTACACCTTC	CASSSNPSSGYTF
few	TRBV28	NA	TRBJ2-7	TGTGCCAGCAGTTTGGGCAGGGGCTACGAGCAGTACTTC	CASSLGRGYEQYF
many	TRBV14	TRBD1	TRBJ2-7	TGTGCCAGCAGCCCCGAAAGGGCAGGGGGCGCGTTCGAGCAGTACTTC	CASSPERAGGAFEQYF
NA	TRBV18	NA	TRBJ2-7	TGTGCCAGCTCACCCACACAGGCCTACGAGCAGTACTTC	CASSPTQAYEQYF
few	TRBV2	NA	TRBJ1-2	TGTGCCAGCAGCAACCGGGACGTAAAAAACTATGGCTACACCTTC	CASSNRDVKNYGYTF
NA	TRBV2	NA	TRBJ1-1	TGTGCCAGCCTATATGAACGGGCGACTGAAGCTTTCTTT	CASLYERATEAFF
many	TRBV6-5	NA	TRBJ2-7	TGTGCCAGCAGTTACTCCCGAACGGGCCGCTACGAGCAGTACTTC	CASSYSRTGRYEQYF
NA	TRBV5-1	TRBD1	TRBJ1-2	TGCGCCAGCAGCTCCTACGGCGGACAGGCGTTAGCTAACTATGGCTACACCTTC	CASSSYGGQALANYGYTF
few	TRBV7-2	NA	TRBJ1-6	TGTGCCAGCAGCTCCTCCCCCAATTCACCCCTCCACTTT	CASSSSPNSPLHF
NA	TRBV7-9	NA	TRBJ2-6	TGTGCCAGCGGCTTCAGCAGCTCTGGGGCCAACGTCCTGACTTTC	CASGFSSSGANVLTF
many	TRBV12-3/TRBV12-4	NA	TRBJ1-6	TGTGCCAGCAGTCCCGGGGAGGGCGTCGACTGGGATAATTCACCCCTCCACTTT	CASSPGEGVDWDNSPLHF
many	TRBV7-6	TRBD2	TRBJ2-5	TGTGCCAGCAGCCCCCGACTAAGCGGGGGGTCGGAGACCCAGTACTTC	CASSPRLSGGSETQYF
NA	TRBV3-1	NA	TRBJ1-1	TGTGCCAGCAGCCAAGATGGAATGACTGAAGCTTTCTTT	CASSQDGMTEAFF
NA	TRBV28	NA	TRBJ2-7	TGTGCCAGCAGTTTATGGGACAATACCTACGAGCAGTACTTC	CASSLWDNTYEQYF
NA	TRBV12-3/TRBV12-4	NA	TRBJ1-2	TGTGCCAGCAGCGCAAATTTCTATGGCTACACCTTC	CASSANFYGYTF
NA	TRBV19	NA	TRBJ2-4	TGTGCCAGTAGTATTATAGGGTTTGAGAAAAACATTCAGTACTTC	CASSIIGFEKNIQYF
few	TRBV4-1	TRBD1	TRBJ2-1	TGCGCCAGCAGCCAAGTAGGCAGGGGGCGCCCCGGGCGCAATGAGCAGTTCTTC	CASSQVGRGRPGRNEQFF
many	TRBV7-7	TRBD2	TRBJ2-5	TGTGCCAGCAGCCCGGGACTAGCGGGGACGGCCCAGTACTTC	CASSPGLAGTAQYF
many	TRBV12-3/TRBV12-4	NA	TRBJ1-3	TGTGCCAGCACCCTCAGCCGGCACTCTGGAAACACCATATATTTT	CASTLSRHSGNTIYF
many	TRBV29-1	NA	TRBJ2-7	TGCAGCGTTACAGGGCCCAGGGCCTACGAGCAGTACTTC	CSVTGPRAYEQYF
NA	TRBV2	TRBD1	TRBJ1-1	TGTGCCAGCAGAGAGGCAGGGGGAAGTACTGAAGCTTTCTTT	CASREAGGSTEAFF
few	TRBV7-9	TRBD1	TRBJ1-4	TGTGCCAGCAGCTCTTATCCACAGGGGGCTGAAGAAAAACTGTTTTTT	CASSSYPQGAEEKLFF
few	TRBV18	NA	TRBJ1-1	TGTGCCAGCTCACCAGCGAGGAAAGGGGCTGAAGCTTTCTTT	CASSPARKGAEAFF
many	TRBV7-3	NA	TRBJ2-2	TGTGCCAGCAGCTTAGGACCGAGTAGCGGGGAGCTGTTTTTT	CASSLGPSSGELFF
few	TRBV20-1	TRBD2	TRBJ2-4	TGCAGTGCTACGGGACTAGCGGGGACACTAGCCAAAAACATTCAGTACTTC	CSATGLAGTLAKNIQYF
many	TRBV28	TRBD1	TRBJ1-5	TGTGCCAGCAGGCTGGACAGGGGCCCTCTTAATCAGCCCCAGCATTTT	CASRLDRGPLNQPQHF
NA	TRBV6-1	NA	TRBJ2-2	TGTGCCAGCAGTGTCCAAGGAGAGGGGGAGCTGTTTTTT	CASSVQGEGELFF
NA	TRBV11-2	TRBD1	TRBJ2-5	TGTGCCAGCAGCTTAAACAGGGGGCAAGAGACCCAGTACTTC	CASSLNRGQETQYF
many	TRBV20-1	NA	TRBJ2-7	TGCAGTGCTTCAACTTCCATGACCGAAGTGAGGGAGCAGTACTTC	CSASTSMTEVREQYF
many	TRBV6-5	TRBD1	TRBJ2-1	TGTGCCAGCAGTTACCGACAGGGGGTCGCCTACAATGAGCAGTTCTTC	CASSYRQGVAYNEQFF
many	TRBV10-3	NA	TRBJ1-5	TGTGCCATCAGTGAGTCAAGGGAGAGCCAGCCCCAGCATTTT	CAISESRESQPQHF
NA	TRBV15	TRBD1	TRBJ1-2	TGTGCCACCAGCAAAGGACAGGCAGTAGGCTACACCTTC	CATSKGQAVGYTF